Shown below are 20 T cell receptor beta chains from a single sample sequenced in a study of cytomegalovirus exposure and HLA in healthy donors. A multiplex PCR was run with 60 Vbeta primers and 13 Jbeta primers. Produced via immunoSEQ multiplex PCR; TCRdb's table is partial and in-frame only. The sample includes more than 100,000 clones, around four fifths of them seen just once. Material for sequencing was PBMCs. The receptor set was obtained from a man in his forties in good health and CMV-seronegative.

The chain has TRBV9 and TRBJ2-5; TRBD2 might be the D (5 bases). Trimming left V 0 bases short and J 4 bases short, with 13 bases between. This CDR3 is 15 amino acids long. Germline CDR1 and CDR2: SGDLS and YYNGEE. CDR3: CASSVEGLAGETQYF. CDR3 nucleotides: TGTGCCAGCAGCGTAGAGGGCCTAGCTGGAGAGACCCAGTACTTC.

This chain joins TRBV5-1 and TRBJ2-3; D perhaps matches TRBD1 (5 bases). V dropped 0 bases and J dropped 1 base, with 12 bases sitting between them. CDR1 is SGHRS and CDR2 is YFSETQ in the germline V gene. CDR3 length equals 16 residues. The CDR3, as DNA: TGCGCCAGCAGCTTGGCGGTCACAGGAGGCACAGATACGCAGTATTTT. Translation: CASSLAVTGGTDTQYF.

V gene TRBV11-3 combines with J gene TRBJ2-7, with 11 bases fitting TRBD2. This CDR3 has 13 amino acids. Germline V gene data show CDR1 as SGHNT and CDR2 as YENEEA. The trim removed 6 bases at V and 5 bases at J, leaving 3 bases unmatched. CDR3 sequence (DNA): TGTGCCAGCAGTAGCGGGAGGGAACACGAGCAGTACTTC. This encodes CASSSGREHEQYF. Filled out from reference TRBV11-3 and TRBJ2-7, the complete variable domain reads EAGVVQSPRYKIIEKKQPVAFWCNPISGHNTLYWYLQNLGQGPELLIRYENEEAVDDSQLPKDRFSAERLKGVDSTLKIQPAELGDSAVYLCASSSGREHEQYFGPGTRLTVT.

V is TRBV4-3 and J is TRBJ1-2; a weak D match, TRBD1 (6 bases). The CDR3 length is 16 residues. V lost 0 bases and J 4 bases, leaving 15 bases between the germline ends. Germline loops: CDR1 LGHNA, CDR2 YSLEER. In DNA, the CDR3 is TGCGCCAGCAGCCAAGAAGGGGGGGTATGGGCCTATGGCTACACCTTC. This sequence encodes CASSQEGGVWAYGYTF.

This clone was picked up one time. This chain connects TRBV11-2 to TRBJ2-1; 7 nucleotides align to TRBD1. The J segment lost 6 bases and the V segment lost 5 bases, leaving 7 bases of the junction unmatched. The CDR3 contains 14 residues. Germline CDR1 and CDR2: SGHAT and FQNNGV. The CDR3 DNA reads TGTGCCAGCAGCGTTATGTCAGGGGGCAATGAGCAGTTCTTC. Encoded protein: CASSVMSGGNEQFF.

Here the CDR3 reads CASSSVQGQAEAFF. In nucleotides, the CDR3 is TGCGCCAGCAGCTCTGTACAGGGGCAAGCTGAAGCTTTCTTT. The chain employs TRBV5-1 and TRBJ1-1; 7 bases are shared with TRBD1. Germline V gene sequence: CDR1 SGHRS, CDR2 YFSETQ. V gave up 3 bases and J gave up 6 bases; unmatched junction bases: 8. The CDR3 length is 14 residues.

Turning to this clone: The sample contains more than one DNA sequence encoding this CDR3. The CDR3 nucleotides are TGTGCCAGCAGCTTAGCGGGGGGCACCTACGAGCAGTACTTC. Protein: CASSLAGGTYEQYF. This chain joins TRBV11-2 and TRBJ2-7; TRBD2 is a possible D gene (7 bases). V dropped 1 base and J dropped 2 bases, with 9 bases sitting between them. Germline values: CDR1 SGHAT, CDR2 FQNNGV. This CDR3 has 14 amino acids.

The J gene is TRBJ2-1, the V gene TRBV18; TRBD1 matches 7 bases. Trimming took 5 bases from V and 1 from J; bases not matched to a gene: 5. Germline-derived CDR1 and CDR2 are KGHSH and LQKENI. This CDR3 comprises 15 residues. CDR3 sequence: CASSRTGDSYNEQFF. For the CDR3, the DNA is TGTGCCAGCTCAAGGACAGGAGATTCCTACAATGAGCAGTTCTTC.

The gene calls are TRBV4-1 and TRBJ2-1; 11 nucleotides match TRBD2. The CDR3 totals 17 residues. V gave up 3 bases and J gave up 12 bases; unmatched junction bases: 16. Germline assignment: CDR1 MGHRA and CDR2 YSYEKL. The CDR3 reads CASSQGPTSGGLRGQFF. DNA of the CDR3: TGCGCCAGCAGCCAGGGACCAACTAGCGGGGGTCTTAGGGGGCAGTTCTTC.

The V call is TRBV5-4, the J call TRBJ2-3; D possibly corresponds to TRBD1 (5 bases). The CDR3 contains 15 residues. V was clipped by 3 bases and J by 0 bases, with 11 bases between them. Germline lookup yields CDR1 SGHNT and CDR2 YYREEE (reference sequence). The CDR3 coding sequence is TGTGCCAGCAGCTCGGACATCGCTAGCACAGATACGCAGTATTTT. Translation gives CASSSDIASTDTQYF.

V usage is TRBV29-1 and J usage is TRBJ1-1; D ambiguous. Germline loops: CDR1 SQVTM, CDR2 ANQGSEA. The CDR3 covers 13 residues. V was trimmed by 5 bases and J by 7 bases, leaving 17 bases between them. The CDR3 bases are TGCAGCGTTACTTCTGGGCGGGCCAGTGAAGCTTTCTTT. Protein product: CSVTSGRASEAFF.

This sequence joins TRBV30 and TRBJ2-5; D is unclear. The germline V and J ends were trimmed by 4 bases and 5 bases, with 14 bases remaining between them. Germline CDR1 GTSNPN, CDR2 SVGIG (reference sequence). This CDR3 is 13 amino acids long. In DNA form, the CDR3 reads TGTGCCTGGAACCCCCACTCGGAGGAGACCCAGTACTTC. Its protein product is CAWNPHSEETQYF.

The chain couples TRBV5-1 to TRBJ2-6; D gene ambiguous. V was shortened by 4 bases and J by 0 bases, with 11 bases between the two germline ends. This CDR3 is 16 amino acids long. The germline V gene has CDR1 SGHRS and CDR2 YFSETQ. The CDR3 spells CASSVGPPSGANVLTF. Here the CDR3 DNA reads TGCGCCAGCAGCGTTGGGCCCCCCTCTGGGGCCAACGTCCTGACTTTC.

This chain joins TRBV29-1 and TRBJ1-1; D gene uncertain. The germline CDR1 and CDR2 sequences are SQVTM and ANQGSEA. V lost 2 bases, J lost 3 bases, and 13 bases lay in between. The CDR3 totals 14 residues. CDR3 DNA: TGCAGCGTTGAATACGGGAGGTTGGACACTGAAGCTTTCTTT. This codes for CSVEYGRLDTEAFF.

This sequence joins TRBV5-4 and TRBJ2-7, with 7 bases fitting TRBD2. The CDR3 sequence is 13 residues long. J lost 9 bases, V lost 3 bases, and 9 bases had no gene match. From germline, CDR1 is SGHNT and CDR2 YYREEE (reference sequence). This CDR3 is CASSWGGPEGQYF. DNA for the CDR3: TGTGCCAGCAGCTGGGGAGGGCCCGAGGGGCAGTACTTC.

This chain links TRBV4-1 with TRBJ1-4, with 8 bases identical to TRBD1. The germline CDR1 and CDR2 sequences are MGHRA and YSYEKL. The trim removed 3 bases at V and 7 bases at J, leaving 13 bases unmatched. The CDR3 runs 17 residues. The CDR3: CASSHLLKGQDSEKLFF. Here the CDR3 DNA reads TGCGCCAGCAGCCACCTACTCAAGGGACAGGATTCTGAAAAACTGTTTTTT.

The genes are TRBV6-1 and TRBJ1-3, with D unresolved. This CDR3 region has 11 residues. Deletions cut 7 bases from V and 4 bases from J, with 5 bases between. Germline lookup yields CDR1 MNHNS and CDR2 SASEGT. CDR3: CASTVGNTIYF. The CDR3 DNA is TGTGCCAGCACGGTGGGAAACACCATATATTTT.

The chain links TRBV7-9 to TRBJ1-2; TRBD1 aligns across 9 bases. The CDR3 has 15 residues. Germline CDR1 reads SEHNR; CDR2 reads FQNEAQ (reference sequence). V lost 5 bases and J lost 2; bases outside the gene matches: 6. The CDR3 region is CASSGRTGVNYGYTF. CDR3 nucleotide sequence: TGTGCCAGCAGCGGGCGGACAGGGGTAAACTATGGCTACACCTTC. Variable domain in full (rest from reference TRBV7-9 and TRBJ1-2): DTGVSQNPRHKITKRGQNVTFRCDPISEHNRLYWYRQTLGQGPEFLTYFQNEAQLEKSRLLSDRFSAERPKGSFSTLEIQRTEQGDSAMYLCASSGRTGVNYGYTFGSGTRLTVV.

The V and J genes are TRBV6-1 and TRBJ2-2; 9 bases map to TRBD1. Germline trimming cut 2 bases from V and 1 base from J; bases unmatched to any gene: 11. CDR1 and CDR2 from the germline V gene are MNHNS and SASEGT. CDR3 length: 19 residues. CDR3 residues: CASSETGYNRGRNTGELFF. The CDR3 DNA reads TGTGCCAGCAGTGAAACAGGGTACAACAGGGGGCGGAACACCGGGGAGCTGTTTTTT.

The CDR3 loop is CASRLDRGSDQPQHF. The CDR3 DNA sequence: TGCGCCAGCAGACTTGACAGGGGTTCCGATCAGCCCCAGCATTTT. This chain joins TRBV4-3 and TRBJ1-5; 8 bases map to TRBD1. J gave up 5 bases and V 6 bases, and 9 bases lay outside the gene matches. The CDR3 covers 15 residues. The V gene's germline CDR1 is LGHNA and CDR2 YSLEER.